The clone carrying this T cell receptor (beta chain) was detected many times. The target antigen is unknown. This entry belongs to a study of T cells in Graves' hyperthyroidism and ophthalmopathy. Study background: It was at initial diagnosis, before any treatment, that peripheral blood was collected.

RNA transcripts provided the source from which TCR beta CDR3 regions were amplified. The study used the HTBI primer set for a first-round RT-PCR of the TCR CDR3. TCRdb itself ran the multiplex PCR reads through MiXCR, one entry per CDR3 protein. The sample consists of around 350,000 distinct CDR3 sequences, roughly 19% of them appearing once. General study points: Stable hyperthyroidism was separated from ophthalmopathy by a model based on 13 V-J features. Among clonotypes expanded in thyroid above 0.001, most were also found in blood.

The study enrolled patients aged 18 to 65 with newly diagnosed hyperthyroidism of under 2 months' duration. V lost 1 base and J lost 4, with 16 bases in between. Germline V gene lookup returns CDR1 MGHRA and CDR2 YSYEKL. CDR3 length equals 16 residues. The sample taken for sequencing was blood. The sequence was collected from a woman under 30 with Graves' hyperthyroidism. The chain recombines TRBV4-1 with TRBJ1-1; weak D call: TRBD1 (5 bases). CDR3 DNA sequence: TGCGCCAGCAGCCAAGTTTTTAGGGGCCGGGGCACTGAAGCTTTCTTT. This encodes CASSQVFRGRGTEAFF.